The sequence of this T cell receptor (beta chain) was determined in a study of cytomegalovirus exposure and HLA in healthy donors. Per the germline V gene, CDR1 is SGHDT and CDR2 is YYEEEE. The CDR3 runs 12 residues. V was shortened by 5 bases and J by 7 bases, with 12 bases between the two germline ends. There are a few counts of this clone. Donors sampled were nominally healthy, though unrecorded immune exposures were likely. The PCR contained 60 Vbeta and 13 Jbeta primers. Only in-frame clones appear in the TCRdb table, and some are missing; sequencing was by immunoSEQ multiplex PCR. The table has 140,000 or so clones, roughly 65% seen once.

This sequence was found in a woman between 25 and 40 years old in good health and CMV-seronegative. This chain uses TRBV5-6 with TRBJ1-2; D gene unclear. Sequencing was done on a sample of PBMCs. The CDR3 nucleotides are TGTGCCAGCAGTCCGGTCGGGGTTGGCTACACCTTC. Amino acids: CASSPVGVGYTF.